These 15 T cell receptor beta chains came from one sample sequenced in a study of T cells after yellow fever vaccination. Each CDR3 protein gets one entry after TCRdb re-called the 5' RACE reads with MiXCR. The sample contains some 320,000 distinct CDR3 sequences, 4.1% of which appear only once. The sequencing here drew on PBMCs, taken 5 days after the yellow fever booster vaccination. Every receptor here comes from a man aged 18 to 30 who received the YFV17D yellow fever vaccine.

The genes are TRBV28 and TRBJ1-2, with a possible D match to TRBD1 (5 bases). The CDR3 contains 15 residues. Trimming took off 5 bases at V and 2 bases at J, with 15 bases between the two ends. Looked up from germline, CDR1 is MDHEN and CDR2 is SYDVKM. DNA of the CDR3: TGTGCCAGCAGTCCCACAGGTTTCGCGAACTATGGCTACACCTTC. This codes for CASSPTGFANYGYTF.

This clonotype has just a few counts. The V gene is TRBV27, the J gene TRBJ2-7; 8 bases align to TRBD1. Germline-derived CDR1 and CDR2 are MNHEY and SMNVEV (reference sequence). Losses at the gene ends were 8 bases for V and 0 bases for J; bases not matched to a gene: 9. CDR3 length: 15 residues. The CDR3 sequence: CASAPTGAYSYEQYF. CDR3 sequence (DNA): TGTGCCAGCGCCCCGACAGGGGCTTACTCCTACGAGCAGTACTTC.

This chain uses TRBV5-6 with TRBJ1-1; no definite D call. Per germline, CDR1 SGHDT and CDR2 YYEEEE. The CDR3 runs 16 residues. V lost 6 bases and J 4 bases, leaving 22 bases between the germline ends. The DNA of the CDR3 is TGTGCCAGCATTAGGCTGTATGGGGATAGGGCCACTGAAGCTTTCTTT. Amino acid sequence: CASIRLYGDRATEAFF.

This clonotype showed up just a few times. The V and J genes are TRBV7-3 and TRBJ2-3, with D perhaps being TRBD1 or TRBD2 (5 bases each). Germline CDR1 reads SGHTA; CDR2 reads FQGTGA. The CDR3 loop spans 13 amino acids. The V and J ends lost 6 bases and 5 bases respectively, with 12 bases between them. The CDR3 DNA sequence: TGTGCCAGCAGTTGGGGGAAGGGAGATACGCAGTATTTT. It codes for CASSWGKGDTQYF.

Only a few counts were recorded for this clonotype. J is TRBJ1-2 and V is TRBV12-3 or TRBV12-4; D ambiguous. V was trimmed by 3 bases and J by 8 bases, leaving 10 bases between them. This CDR3 has 12 residues. The CDR3 DNA sequence: TGTGCCAGCAGTTTTGGTTCCCGGGGCTACACCTTC. Translated: CASSFGSRGYTF.

In its sample, this clonotype was seen many times. The rearrangement joins TRBV28 to TRBJ2-7; D gene uncertain. Germline CDR1 and CDR2: MDHEN and SYDVKM. V dropped 6 bases and J dropped 4 bases, with 13 bases sitting between them. CDR3 length equals 13 residues. CDR3 sequence: CASSLLPGYEQYF. In DNA, the CDR3 is TGTGCCAGCAGCTTACTCCCGGGTTACGAGCAGTACTTC.

In the case of this clonotype: A read error is possible here, since a much larger clone lies one base away. This chain joins TRBV20-1 and TRBJ2-5, with TRBD2 matching 9 bases. V lost 0 bases, J lost 5 bases, and 4 bases stayed unmatched. Germline-derived CDR1 and CDR2 are DFQATT and SNEGSKA (reference sequence). This CDR3 is built from 14 residues. This CDR3 reads CSARDHGTSETQYF. CDR3 DNA: TGCAGTGCTAGAGACCATGGGACTAGCGAGACCCAGTACTTC.

This clonotype came up many times. J is TRBJ1-2 and V is TRBV18; D is uncertain. This CDR3 has 15 residues. V lost 3 bases and J 2 bases, leaving 13 bases between the germline ends. Germline-derived CDR1 and CDR2 are KGHSH and LQKENI. The DNA for the CDR3 is TGTGCCAGCTCACCTTCTGGGGATTCCAACTATGGCTACACCTTC. Translating it yields CASSPSGDSNYGYTF.

This clonotype has a count of ten or more. The CDR3 here is CAISEFGTSTFNEQFF. DNA of the CDR3: TGTGCCATCAGTGAGTTCGGGACTAGCACGTTCAATGAGCAGTTCTTC. The chain combines TRBV10-3 with TRBJ2-1; 9 nucleotides match TRBD2. This CDR3 comprises 16 residues. Per germline, CDR1 ENHRY and CDR2 SYGVKD. Germline trimming cut 1 base from V and 6 bases from J; bases unmatched to any gene: 7.

This clonotype was observed at least ten times. The rearrangement joins TRBV12-3 or TRBV12-4 to TRBJ1-5, with D hard to call. This CDR3 is 17 amino acids long. The V end lost 4 bases, the J end lost 0 bases, and 16 bases lay between the germline ends. The CDR3, as DNA: TGTGCCAGCAGTTCCCATAGGGCAGACTATAGCAATCAGCCCCAGCATTTT. Translating gives CASSSHRADYSNQPQHF.

V usage is TRBV29-1 and J usage is TRBJ2-2; the D gene is possibly TRBD2 (5 bases). Trimming left V 4 bases short and J 0 bases short, with 6 bases between. CDR3 size: 13 residues. The germline gives CDR1 SQVTM, CDR2 ANQGSEA. The CDR3 is CSVGGPNTGELFF. The CDR3 DNA is TGCAGCGTTGGAGGGCCGAACACCGGGGAGCTGTTTTTT.

J is TRBJ1-4 and V is TRBV30; the match to TRBD1 covers 9 bases. Losses at the gene ends were 5 bases for V and 7 bases for J; bases not matched to a gene: 8. Germline-derived CDR1 and CDR2 are GTSNPN and SVGIG (reference sequence). The CDR3 consists of 14 residues. Here the CDR3 reads CAWGLQGASEKLFF. CDR3 nucleotides: TGTGCCTGGGGGTTACAGGGGGCGAGTGAAAAACTGTTTTTT.

This sequence joins TRBV28 and TRBJ2-1; D remains unclear. V was cut by 3 bases and J by 6 bases, with 6 bases left in between. The CDR3 is made up of 12 amino acids. CDR1 is MDHEN and CDR2 is SYDVKM in the germline V gene. This chain's CDR3 is CASSFYGNEQFF. DNA of the CDR3: TGTGCCAGCAGTTTTTATGGCAATGAGCAGTTCTTC.

V is TRBV7-2 and J is TRBJ2-7; D perhaps matches TRBD1 (6 bases). Germline V lookup: CDR1 SGHTA, CDR2 FQGNSA. V was cut by 5 bases and J by 2 bases, with 7 bases left in between. The CDR3 has 12 residues. CDR3 sequence reads: CASSRDTYEQYF. The CDR3 DNA sequence: TGTGCCAGCAGCCGGGACACCTACGAGCAGTACTTC.

This chain links TRBV5-1 with TRBJ2-1; tentative D call: TRBD2 (6 bases). The germline V gene encodes CDR1 SGHRS and CDR2 YFSETQ. V was clipped by 3 bases and J by 0 bases, with 19 bases between them. CDR3 size: 18 residues. CDR3 sequence (DNA): TGCGCCAGCAGCTGGGGACCGGGGCGGGGCCGCTCCTACAATGAGCAGTTCTTC. Translated: CASSWGPGRGRSYNEQFF.